Sequencing of this T cell receptor beta chain was carried out in a study of blood T cell repertoires in COVID-19 (dated by TCRdb to the early 2020s). At the level of the whole study: Samples from collaborators originated in the United States, Italy and Spain and spanned both the acute and convalescent phases of COVID-19. The prospective study material was composed of cDNA or gDNA derived from T cells, B-cell-depleted T cells, or PBMCs. The dataset comprised deeply sampled blood TCRbeta repertoires from subjects exposed to, actively infected with, or recovered from COVID-19. The repertoires were released in a freely available public database intended as a resource for research on the immune response to SARS-CoV-2. The samples were drawn from two sources: the first 160 participants of the ongoing ImmuneRACE study, and 950 to 1,500 subjects contributed by 6 global collaborators. A de-identified subject ID, COVID-19 status, age in years and sex were almost always included in the sample metadata. HLA class I and class II types, where available, came from metadata supplied by the sample provider rather than from assay-based typing.

This clone came up once. There is no known antigen for this receptor. No quality values exist for individual bases; no much larger clone is one base distant. The collaborating institutions used their own protocols to collect whole blood in K2EDTA tubes. Collaborator samples were shipped for TCRbeta analysis as frozen whole blood, isolated PBMCs, or DNA extracted from either sample type. The immunoSEQ Assay, a bias-controlled multiplex PCR, was used to amplify TCRbeta CDR3 regions from genomic DNA. The published analysis was carried out like this. The number of nucleated cells in each sample was estimated by amplification of reference gene primers within the assay. To quantify the absolute abundance of each unique TCRbeta CDR3 rearrangement, sequence reads were collapsed and filtered. For each sample, productive Simpson clonality was calculated as the square root of Simpson's diversity index across productive rearrangements. TCRdb holds this immuneACCESS table with in-frame rearrangements only. Some clones are missing; in checked studies, unresolved V genes explain under half, and the rest has no known cause. That table furnishes V, J and clone size, whereas the DNA furnished D and trimming. A total of about 190,000 clones appear in this sample, about 88% of them only once. The top ten clones comprise about 1% of the sample.

General findings and caveats noted by the study authors: How much clinical and demographic metadata was included differed by source and by participant, and the metadata was provided uncurated.

Its CDR3 holds 15 amino acids, cysteine through phenylalanine. CDR3 DNA only is kept here, 45 bases in frame from base 1. V is shortened by 2 bases, J by 7 bases, and the region joining them spans 15 bases. CDR1 and CDR2 were assigned from the germline V gene as SGHVS and FQNEAQ. The sequence was obtained from a man aged 30 to 45 with acute or convalescent COVID-19. The chain links TRBV7-8 with TRBJ1-5, and TRBD1 may be the D gene, going by 6 matching bases. Sequenced sample: peripheral blood. Read as DNA, the sequence is TGTGCCAGCAGCTTATCGTACAGGGAGGGACAGCCCCAGCATTTT. It specifies CASSLSYREGQPQHF.